This is a list of T cell receptor beta chains from one sample in a study of CD8 T cells in Susac syndrome. TCRdb re-analysed the immunoSEQ multiplex PCR reads in MiXCR, keeping a single row per CDR3 protein. The sample records about 150,000 distinct CDR3 sequences, approximately 95% being singletons. Sequenced material: CD4+ T cells from PBMCs. The receptor source for this set is a human donor with Susac syndrome. CDR3s include the opening cysteine and the closing phenylalanine or tryptophan. The D gene is left open where the match is weak. Expanded clones get a size class; other rows say once, few or many, or leave the size out.

CDR3,DNA,D,J,V,size
CASSLSGRATDTQYF,TGTGCCAGCAGTCTCAGCGGGAGGGCAACAGATACGCAGTATTTT,TRBD2,TRBJ2-3,TRBV27,.
CSVEHDSYGYTF,TGCAGCGTCGAGCACGACAGCTATGGCTACACCTTC,.,TRBJ1-2,TRBV29-1,.
CSVMDLIGETQYF,TGCAGCGTGATGGACCTAATAGGAGAGACCCAGTACTTC,.,TRBJ2-5,TRBV29-1,.
CSVEGGTGIGYTF,TGCAGCGTTGAAGGAGGGACAGGGATAGGCTACACCTTC,TRBD1,TRBJ1-2,TRBV29-1,.
CASSQDHTSGNEQFF,TGTGCCAGCAGCCAAGATCATACTAGCGGTAATGAGCAGTTCTTC,TRBD2,TRBJ2-1,TRBV3-1,.
CASSLRSDGYGYTF,TGTGCCAGCAGCTTGAGAAGTGACGGCTATGGCTACACCTTC,.,TRBJ1-2,TRBV7-9,.
CAWIPGGANVLTF,TGTGCCTGGATTCCGGGAGGGGCCAACGTCCTGACTTTC,.,TRBJ2-6,TRBV30,once
CSAPQGNQPQHF,TGCAGTGCTCCTCAGGGGAATCAGCCCCAGCATTTT,.,TRBJ1-5,TRBV20-1,once
CSASGGAGETQYF,TGCAGTGCTAGCGGGGGGGCCGGAGAGACCCAGTACTTC,TRBD2,TRBJ2-5,TRBV20-1,.
CASSPDTGTPEQFF,TGTGCCAGCAGCCCTGACACAGGTACACCCGAGCAGTTCTTC,.,TRBJ2-1,TRBV7-3,.
CASKAGYTEAFF,TGTGCCAGTAAGGCAGGTTACACTGAAGCTTTCTTT,.,TRBJ1-1,TRBV19,once
CASSFSGGVDYGYTF,TGTGCCAGCAGCTTTAGCGGGGGAGTCGACTATGGCTACACCTTC,.,TRBJ1-2,TRBV7-3,.
CASSKHLQEGYGYTF,TGTGCCAGCAGCAAACACCTACAGGAGGGCTATGGCTACACCTTC,.,TRBJ1-2,TRBV6-1,.
CASKPPADLTDTQYF,TGTGCCAGCAAACCGCCGGCGGACCTCACAGATACGCAGTATTTT,.,TRBJ2-3,TRBV9,.
CSVVWGGNNEQFF,TGCAGCGTTGTATGGGGGGGGAACAATGAGCAGTTCTTC,TRBD2,TRBJ2-1,TRBV29-1,.
CASSYGQGRQPQHF,TGTGCCAGCAGTTACGGCCAGGGCAGGCAGCCCCAGCATTTT,.,TRBJ1-5,TRBV6-5,.
CASSYVQGYTGELFF,TGTGCCAGCAGTTACGTGCAGGGCTACACCGGGGAGCTGTTTTTT,.,TRBJ2-2,TRBV6-5,.
CASSRGQSSYNEQFF,TGTGCCAGCAGCCGGGGACAGAGCTCCTACAATGAGCAGTTCTTC,TRBD1,TRBJ2-1,TRBV5-4,.
CASSQGPGQADTQYF,TGCGCCAGCAGCCAAGGTCCCGGGCAAGCAGATACGCAGTATTTT,.,TRBJ2-3,TRBV4-1,.
CASRFTGELFF,TGTGCCAGTAGATTCACCGGGGAGCTGTTTTTT,.,TRBJ2-2,TRBV19,.
CSARTNPGQGLAKNIQYF,TGCAGTGCTCGAACTAACCCGGGACAGGGCCTAGCCAAAAACATTCAGTACTTC,TRBD1,TRBJ2-4,TRBV20-1,once
CASSGFLGYTF,TGTGCCAGCAGTGGATTTTTGGGCTACACCTTC,.,TRBJ1-2,TRBV25-1,.
CASRGGLTYEQYF,TGTGCCAGCCGGGGCGGGCTAACCTACGAGCAGTACTTC,.,TRBJ2-7,TRBV3-1,.
CASSPPGWSNQPQHF,TGTGCCAGCAGTCCCCCCGGCTGGAGCAATCAGCCCCAGCATTTT,.,TRBJ1-5,TRBV28,once
CASSYSGQSEQYF,TGTGCCAGCAGTTACTCGGGTCAGAGCGAGCAGTACTTC,.,TRBJ2-7,TRBV6-5,.
CASSQDGPGVANQPQHF,TGTGCCAGCAGCCAAGATGGTCCGGGAGTAGCGAATCAGCCCCAGCATTTT,.,TRBJ1-5,TRBV3-1,.
CASLGDTQYF,TGCGCCAGCCTTGGAGATACGCAGTATTTT,.,TRBJ2-3,TRBV5-1,.
CSALAGGRYNEQFF,TGCAGTGCCCTAGCGGGGGGGCGGTACAATGAGCAGTTCTTC,TRBD2,TRBJ2-1,TRBV20-1,.
CASTQRGSPTEAFF,TGTGCCAGCACCCAACGGGGAAGTCCCACTGAAGCTTTCTTT,.,TRBJ1-1,TRBV7-9,.
CAWGATGTVNTEAFF,TGTGCCTGGGGGGCAACCGGGACAGTGAACACTGAAGCTTTCTTT,TRBD1,TRBJ1-1,TRBV30,.
CAASEGAKNIQYF,TGTGCCGCTTCTGAGGGGGCCAAAAACATTCAGTACTTC,.,TRBJ2-4,TRBV15,.
CASSLSAQNEQFF,TGTGCCAGCAGCTTGTCGGCGCAAAATGAGCAGTTCTTC,.,TRBJ2-1,TRBV5-4,once
CASSPQPEINNEQFF,TGTGCCAGCAGCCCCCAACCGGAGATAAACAATGAGCAGTTCTTC,.,TRBJ2-1,TRBV3-1,.
CSARGGSLNQPQHF,TGCAGTGCTAGGGGCGGCAGCCTCAATCAGCCCCAGCATTTT,.,TRBJ1-5,TRBV20-1,.
CASSVAYEGVGYGYTF,TGTGCCAGCAGCGTAGCTTACGAGGGAGTGGGCTATGGCTACACCTTC,.,TRBJ1-2,TRBV9,.
CASGTSVGRETQYF,TGTGCCAGCGGCACTAGTGTGGGAAGAGAGACCCAGTACTTC,.,TRBJ2-5,TRBV2,.
CASSVGVQDEQYF,TGTGCCAGCTCGGTAGGGGTTCAGGACGAGCAGTACTTC,.,TRBJ2-7,TRBV9,.
CASSIATGRSEPQHF,TGTGCCAGTAGTATCGCGACAGGGAGGTCGGAGCCCCAGCATTTT,TRBD1,TRBJ1-5,TRBV19,.
CASSPTTGMTEAFF,TGTGCCAGCAGTCCTACGACAGGGATGACTGAAGCTTTCTTT,TRBD1,TRBJ1-1,TRBV28,.
CASSSPLGAQYF,TGTGCCAGCAGTTCGCCCCTAGGGGCCCAGTACTTC,.,TRBJ2-5,TRBV28,.
CASSQALPETQYF,TGCGCCAGCAGCCAAGCCCTACCAGAGACCCAGTACTTC,.,TRBJ2-5,TRBV4-1,.
CASSKQGEQFF,TGTGCCAGCAGCAAACAAGGAGAGCAGTTCTTC,.,TRBJ2-1,TRBV7-2,.
CSATQSLGIQYF,TGCAGTGCTACCCAGTCCTTGGGCATTCAGTACTTC,.,TRBJ2-4,TRBV20-1,once
CASSPDIQYF,TGCGCCAGCAGCCCGGACATTCAGTACTTC,.,TRBJ2-4,TRBV4-3,.
CASSPNRRESGTDTQYF,TGTGCCAGCAGCCCGAACCGACGGGAGTCGGGGACAGATACGCAGTATTTT,.,TRBJ2-3,TRBV11-2,.
CASSQEGQTGETQYF,TGTGCCAGCAGCCAAGAAGGTCAGACGGGAGAGACCCAGTACTTC,.,TRBJ2-5,TRBV4-2,.
CASRGTDTLTNSPLHF,TGTGCCAGCAGGGGGACAGACACCTTAACTAATTCACCCCTCCACTTT,TRBD1,TRBJ1-6,TRBV2,.
CSARGEPGFQETQYF,TGCAGTGCTAGAGGGGAACCTGGTTTCCAAGAGACCCAGTACTTC,.,TRBJ2-5,TRBV20-1,.
CASSRDTGFSGNTIYF,TGTGCCAGTAGCCGGGACACGGGATTCTCTGGAAACACCATATATTTT,.,TRBJ1-3,TRBV19,.
CSAREQEKGNQPQHF,TGCAGTGCTAGAGAACAGGAAAAGGGCAATCAGCCCCAGCATTTT,.,TRBJ1-5,TRBV20-1,.
CSVGPQLTNTEAFF,TGCAGCGTTGGTCCCCAGCTTACGAACACTGAAGCTTTCTTT,.,TRBJ1-1,TRBV29-1,.
CASSKDSGNTIYF,TGTGCCAGCAGCAAAGACTCTGGAAACACCATATATTTT,.,TRBJ1-3,TRBV7-6,.
CASSHPAGAGGPRDTGELFF,TGTGCCAGCAGCCACCCCGCGGGTGCGGGAGGGCCACGCGACACCGGGGAGCTGTTTTTT,TRBD2,TRBJ2-2,TRBV14,.